These T cell receptor beta chains were read from a single sample in a study of identifying expanded T cells in peripheral blood. Clones were sequenced by immunoSEQ multiplex PCR, and TCRdb holds only the in-frame ones, with some missing. The data show 70,000 or so clones, with roughly nine tenths seen just once and under 3.5% held by the top ten. Sample: blood. The receptors derive from a person aged 18 to 75 in good health. The CDR3 runs from the conserved cysteine through the conserved F or W. D genes are given only for firm matches. Clone size, where shown, is once, few, many, or a class for clones that have expanded.

abundance: few; j_gene: TRBJ2-1; v_gene: TRBV28; d_gene: TRBD1; CDR3aa: CASSRGQGRLFF; CDR3nt: TGTGCCAGCAGTCGGGGACAGGGCCGGCTGTTCTTC
abundance: NA; j_gene: TRBJ1-1; v_gene: TRBV5-1; d_gene: NA; CDR3aa: CASSLSWDTEAFF; CDR3nt: TGCGCCAGCAGCTTATCCTGGGACACTGAAGCTTTCTTT
abundance: few; j_gene: TRBJ1-4; v_gene: TRBV5-8; d_gene: NA; CDR3aa: CASSLWGAANEKLFF; CDR3nt: TGTGCCAGCAGCTTGTGGGGTGCCGCTAATGAAAAACTGTTTTTT
abundance: NA; j_gene: TRBJ2-1; v_gene: TRBV5-4; d_gene: TRBD2; CDR3aa: CASSLKGLAGGNSYNEQFF; CDR3nt: TGTGCCAGCAGCTTGAAGGGACTAGCGGGGGGCAACTCCTACAATGAGCAGTTCTTC
abundance: NA; j_gene: TRBJ2-1; v_gene: TRBV7-2; d_gene: NA; CDR3aa: CASSLQGNEQFF; CDR3nt: TGTGCCAGCAGCTTACAGGGGAATGAGCAGTTCTTC
abundance: NA; j_gene: TRBJ1-1; v_gene: TRBV4-3; d_gene: NA; CDR3aa: CASSQDPRTTEAFF; CDR3nt: TGCGCCAGCAGCCAAGATCCCCGGACAACTGAAGCTTTCTTT
abundance: NA; j_gene: TRBJ1-2; v_gene: TRBV10-1; d_gene: NA; CDR3aa: CASNHGADGYTF; CDR3nt: TGCGCCAGCAATCACGGGGCGGATGGCTACACCTTC
abundance: NA; j_gene: TRBJ1-1; v_gene: TRBV18; d_gene: NA; CDR3aa: CASSPTGGSTEAFF; CDR3nt: TGTGCCAGCTCACCCACGGGTGGAAGCACTGAAGCTTTCTTT
abundance: NA; j_gene: TRBJ2-5; v_gene: TRBV6-6; d_gene: TRBD2; CDR3aa: CASSTRQRSGRETQYF; CDR3nt: TGTGCCAGCAGTACGAGACAGCGTAGCGGGCGAGAGACCCAGTACTTC
abundance: NA; j_gene: TRBJ2-7; v_gene: TRBV2; d_gene: NA; CDR3aa: CASSPREIGPLGREQYF; CDR3nt: TGTGCCAGCAGTCCTAGGGAAATTGGACCCCTTGGGAGGGAGCAGTACTTC
abundance: NA; j_gene: TRBJ2-7; v_gene: TRBV11-2; d_gene: TRBD2; CDR3aa: CASSPLGRLAGEGYEQYF; CDR3nt: TGTGCCAGCAGCCCTCTGGGCAGACTAGCGGGCGAGGGCTACGAGCAGTACTTC
abundance: NA; j_gene: TRBJ1-2; v_gene: TRBV19; d_gene: NA; CDR3aa: CASGQGNYGYTF; CDR3nt: TGTGCCAGTGGGCAGGGGAACTATGGCTACACCTTC
abundance: NA; j_gene: TRBJ2-7; v_gene: TRBV19; d_gene: TRBD1; CDR3aa: CASSMHRGKKSSYEQYF; CDR3nt: TGTGCCAGTAGTATGCACAGGGGTAAGAAGAGCTCCTACGAGCAGTACTTC
abundance: NA; j_gene: TRBJ2-1; v_gene: TRBV5-1; d_gene: TRBD2; CDR3aa: CASSLALAEFGEQFF; CDR3nt: TGCGCCAGCAGCTTGGCTCTAGCGGAATTCGGGGAGCAGTTCTTC
abundance: once; j_gene: TRBJ2-1; v_gene: TRBV7-3; d_gene: NA; CDR3aa: CASSSRGEQFF; CDR3nt: TGTGCCAGCAGCTCTCGCGGAGAGCAGTTCTTC
abundance: NA; j_gene: TRBJ1-1; v_gene: TRBV30; d_gene: NA; CDR3aa: CAWSVPLFGGARLNTEAFF; CDR3nt: TGTGCCTGGAGTGTACCGCTTTTTGGGGGGGCCCGCTTAAACACTGAAGCTTTCTTT
abundance: NA; j_gene: TRBJ1-4; v_gene: TRBV6-6; d_gene: NA; CDR3aa: CASSYPKDATNEKLFF; CDR3nt: TGTGCCAGCAGTTACCCGAAGGATGCAACTAATGAAAAACTGTTTTTT
abundance: NA; j_gene: TRBJ2-7; v_gene: TRBV5-1; d_gene: NA; CDR3aa: CASSVGLVPYEQYF; CDR3nt: TGCGCCAGCAGCGTGGGACTTGTACCCTACGAGCAGTACTTC
abundance: NA; j_gene: TRBJ2-5; v_gene: TRBV14; d_gene: TRBD1; CDR3aa: CASSPIRTGQETQYF; CDR3nt: TGTGCCAGCAGCCCAATCCGGACAGGCCAAGAGACCCAGTACTTC
abundance: NA; j_gene: TRBJ2-5; v_gene: TRBV6-5; d_gene: NA; CDR3aa: CASTGDLETQYF; CDR3nt: TGTGCCAGCACGGGGGATCTAGAGACCCAGTACTTC
abundance: NA; j_gene: TRBJ1-3; v_gene: TRBV27; d_gene: TRBD1; CDR3aa: CASSPRQGEAGNTIYF; CDR3nt: TGTGCCAGCAGCCCTCGACAGGGGGAGGCTGGAAACACCATATATTTT
abundance: once; j_gene: TRBJ2-2; v_gene: TRBV27; d_gene: NA; CDR3aa: CASRVGTNTGELFF; CDR3nt: TGTGCCAGCAGAGTAGGGACGAACACCGGGGAGCTGTTTTTT
abundance: NA; j_gene: TRBJ2-7; v_gene: TRBV6-5; d_gene: NA; CDR3aa: CASSYFGPRYEQYF; CDR3nt: TGTGCCAGCAGTTACTTCGGACCTCGGTACGAGCAGTACTTC
abundance: NA; j_gene: TRBJ2-1; v_gene: TRBV28; d_gene: NA; CDR3aa: CASSTFDSYNEQFF; CDR3nt: TGTGCCAGCAGTACTTTCGATTCCTACAATGAGCAGTTCTTC
abundance: NA; j_gene: TRBJ1-2; v_gene: TRBV4-3; d_gene: TRBD1; CDR3aa: CASSLVVWDRDQGYTF; CDR3nt: TGCGCCAGCAGCCTAGTCGTCTGGGACAGGGACCAGGGCTACACCTTC
abundance: NA; j_gene: TRBJ2-1; v_gene: TRBV27; d_gene: TRBD1; CDR3aa: CASSLSSGTGPYNEQFF; CDR3nt: TGTGCCAGCAGTCTGTCATCCGGGACAGGCCCCTACAATGAGCAGTTCTTC
abundance: NA; j_gene: TRBJ2-3; v_gene: TRBV29-1; d_gene: TRBD2; CDR3aa: CSVLLAGGSTDTQYF; CDR3nt: TGCAGCGTCCTCTTGGCGGGGGGGTCCACAGATACGCAGTATTTT
abundance: NA; j_gene: TRBJ2-7; v_gene: TRBV30; d_gene: NA; CDR3aa: CASRRGSTYEQYF; CDR3nt: TGTGCCTCAAGACGGGGAAGCACCTACGAGCAGTACTTC
abundance: NA; j_gene: TRBJ1-4; v_gene: TRBV7-3; d_gene: NA; CDR3aa: CASSYGVFWREKLFF; CDR3nt: TGTGCCAGCAGCTATGGGGTATTTTGGAGGGAAAAACTGTTTTTT
abundance: NA; j_gene: TRBJ2-2; v_gene: TRBV6-4; d_gene: NA; CDR3aa: CASSPSNTGELFF; CDR3nt: TGTGCCAGCAGCCCCTCTAACACCGGGGAGCTGTTTTTT
abundance: NA; j_gene: TRBJ1-1; v_gene: TRBV12-5; d_gene: NA; CDR3aa: CASGSGRGNTEAFF; CDR3nt: TGTGCTAGTGGGTCAGGGCGAGGGAACACTGAAGCTTTCTTT
abundance: once; j_gene: TRBJ1-4; v_gene: TRBV19; d_gene: NA; CDR3aa: CASSIAVVGEKLFF; CDR3nt: TGTGCCAGTAGTATCGCGGTGGTGGGGGAAAAACTGTTTTTT
abundance: NA; j_gene: TRBJ2-1; v_gene: TRBV7-9; d_gene: TRBD1; CDR3aa: CASSTGTGGAYNEQFF; CDR3nt: TGTGCCAGCAGCACTGGGACAGGGGGCGCCTACAATGAGCAGTTCTTC
abundance: NA; j_gene: TRBJ2-6; v_gene: TRBV11-2; d_gene: NA; CDR3aa: CASSLGHGNSGANVLTF; CDR3nt: TGTGCCAGCAGCTTGGGACACGGAAACTCTGGGGCCAACGTCCTGACTTTC
abundance: NA; j_gene: TRBJ2-5; v_gene: TRBV7-2; d_gene: NA; CDR3aa: CASSLNPGHEETQYF; CDR3nt: TGTGCCAGCAGTCTAAATCCGGGACACGAAGAGACCCAGTACTTC
abundance: NA; j_gene: TRBJ2-6; v_gene: TRBV19; d_gene: TRBD1; CDR3aa: CASSIGTAFSGANVLTF; CDR3nt: TGTGCCAGTAGTATCGGGACAGCCTTCTCTGGGGCCAACGTCCTGACTTTC
abundance: NA; j_gene: TRBJ1-5; v_gene: TRBV19; d_gene: TRBD1; CDR3aa: CASSFGTGGNQPQHF; CDR3nt: TGTGCCAGTAGTTTCGGGACAGGGGGCAATCAGCCCCAGCATTTT
abundance: once; j_gene: TRBJ1-4; v_gene: TRBV15; d_gene: NA; CDR3aa: CATSRAAFNEKLFF; CDR3nt: TGTGCCACCAGCAGAGCGGCCTTCAATGAAAAACTGTTTTTT
abundance: NA; j_gene: TRBJ2-3; v_gene: TRBV30; d_gene: TRBD2; CDR3aa: CAWDSGGANKDTQYF; CDR3nt: TGTGCCTGGGATAGCGGGGGGGCCAATAAAGATACGCAGTATTTT
abundance: NA; j_gene: TRBJ2-3; v_gene: TRBV5-1; d_gene: TRBD2; CDR3aa: CASSLWPSGSSDTQYF; CDR3nt: TGCGCCAGCAGCTTGTGGCCTAGCGGGTCCTCAGATACGCAGTATTTT
abundance: few; j_gene: TRBJ1-5; v_gene: TRBV19; d_gene: NA; CDR3aa: CASSIGNNQPQHF; CDR3nt: TGTGCCAGTAGTATTGGTAACAATCAGCCCCAGCATTTT
abundance: once; j_gene: TRBJ2-7; v_gene: TRBV11-2; d_gene: NA; CDR3aa: CASSQAAYEQYF; CDR3nt: TGTGCCAGCAGCCAAGCGGCCTACGAGCAGTACTTC
abundance: NA; j_gene: TRBJ1-2; v_gene: TRBV5-4; d_gene: TRBD1; CDR3aa: CASSSGTGSNYGYTF; CDR3nt: TGTGCCAGCAGCTCGGGGACAGGGTCCAACTATGGCTACACCTTC
abundance: NA; j_gene: TRBJ2-7; v_gene: TRBV7-3; d_gene: NA; CDR3aa: CASSLSSSSYEQYF; CDR3nt: TGTGCCAGCAGCCTAAGCTCTTCCTCCTACGAGCAGTACTTC
abundance: once; j_gene: TRBJ1-1; v_gene: TRBV5-6; d_gene: NA; CDR3aa: CASSFMGTNTEAFF; CDR3nt: TGTGCCAGCAGCTTTATGGGGACAAACACTGAAGCTTTCTTT
abundance: NA; j_gene: TRBJ1-2; v_gene: TRBV30; d_gene: NA; CDR3aa: CAWSVSGGYTF; CDR3nt: TGTGCCTGGAGTGTATCGGGCGGCTACACCTTC
abundance: NA; j_gene: TRBJ1-2; v_gene: TRBV20-1; d_gene: NA; CDR3aa: CSARVRDSYTF; CDR3nt: TGCAGTGCTAGAGTCAGGGACAGCTACACCTTC
abundance: NA; j_gene: TRBJ1-1; v_gene: TRBV4-1; d_gene: NA; CDR3aa: CASSSLGGPRNTEAFF; CDR3nt: TGCGCCAGCAGTTCTTTGGGGGGGCCTAGGAACACTGAAGCTTTCTTT
abundance: NA; j_gene: TRBJ2-1; v_gene: TRBV11-2; d_gene: NA; CDR3aa: CASSFAGAYNEQFF; CDR3nt: TGTGCCAGCAGCTTCGCCGGGGCATACAATGAGCAGTTCTTC
abundance: NA; j_gene: TRBJ2-1; v_gene: TRBV6-5; d_gene: TRBD2; CDR3aa: CASSSLAGTRNEQFF; CDR3nt: TGTGCCAGCAGTTCTTTAGCGGGAACCCGTAATGAGCAGTTCTTC
abundance: NA; j_gene: TRBJ2-1; v_gene: TRBV27; d_gene: NA; CDR3aa: CASSLDIDNEQFF; CDR3nt: TGTGCCAGCAGTCTAGATATCGACAATGAGCAGTTCTTC
abundance: NA; j_gene: TRBJ2-5; v_gene: TRBV28; d_gene: NA; CDR3aa: CASSLWRDKETQYF; CDR3nt: TGTGCCAGCAGTTTGTGGCGGGACAAAGAGACCCAGTACTTC
abundance: NA; j_gene: TRBJ2-3; v_gene: TRBV4-1; d_gene: NA; CDR3aa: CASSQVWEGADTQYF; CDR3nt: TGCGCCAGCAGCCAAGTCTGGGAAGGGGCAGATACGCAGTATTTT
abundance: NA; j_gene: TRBJ1-1; v_gene: TRBV10-3; d_gene: NA; CDR3aa: CAIRGGGTEAFF; CDR3nt: TGTGCCATCAGAGGGGGAGGCACTGAAGCTTTCTTT
abundance: once; j_gene: TRBJ1-2; v_gene: TRBV9; d_gene: NA; CDR3aa: CASSVSPRQGLNYGYTF; CDR3nt: TGTGCCAGCAGCGTGTCCCCCCGCCAGGGCCTTAACTATGGCTACACCTTC
abundance: NA; j_gene: TRBJ2-3; v_gene: TRBV10-3; d_gene: NA; CDR3aa: CATNPSGSTDTQYF; CDR3nt: TGTGCCACGAATCCTAGTGGGAGCACAGATACGCAGTATTTT
abundance: NA; j_gene: TRBJ1-5; v_gene: TRBV19; d_gene: NA; CDR3aa: CACSGTVGQPQHF; CDR3nt: TGTGCCTGCTCCGGGACCGTGGGTCAGCCCCAGCATTTT
abundance: NA; j_gene: TRBJ2-2; v_gene: TRBV5-4; d_gene: TRBD2; CDR3aa: CASSPLLAGDTGELFF; CDR3nt: TGTGCCAGCAGCCCCCTCCTAGCGGGAGACACCGGGGAGCTGTTTTTT
abundance: NA; j_gene: TRBJ2-2; v_gene: TRBV19; d_gene: TRBD1; CDR3aa: CASSIGTGDTGELFF; CDR3nt: TGTGCCAGTAGTATAGGGACAGGGGACACCGGGGAGCTGTTTTTT
abundance: NA; j_gene: TRBJ2-1; v_gene: TRBV4-1; d_gene: TRBD1; CDR3aa: CASSQDNVWGQPDNEQFF; CDR3nt: TGCGCCAGCAGCCAAGATAACGTGTGGGGACAGCCTGACAATGAGCAGTTCTTC